A single sample gave rise to the 3 T cell receptor beta chains below, sequenced in a study of long-term antiretroviral therapy in people with HIV. The run of the v3.0 immunoSEQ assay was at survey level. Sequenced by immunoSEQ multiplex PCR; TCRdb stores in-frame clones only, minus some. The table has about 19,000 clones, roughly 91% seen once. The sample consisted of unsorted PBMCs, taken 3 years after starting antiretroviral therapy. These receptors all come from a man aged 45-65 years with HIV.

The chain couples TRBV19 to TRBJ2-3; a weak D match, TRBD2 (6 bases). V lost 5 bases to trimming and J lost 3 bases, with 15 bases between them. Per the germline V gene, CDR1 is LNHDA and CDR2 is SQIVND (reference sequence). CDR3 length: 15 amino acids. The chain's CDR3 is CASSPMAGLTDTQYF. The CDR3 DNA reads as TGTGCCAGTAGTCCTATGGCGGGGTTGACAGATACGCAGTATTTT.

The chain recombines TRBV5-6 with TRBJ2-3; D gene uncertain. V lost 2 bases to trimming and J lost 2 bases, with 6 bases between them. The CDR3 totals 13 residues. The germline V gene encodes CDR1 SGHDT and CDR2 YYEEEE. The CDR3 DNA reads TGTGCCAGCAGCTTTGCCGCCACAGATACGCAGTATTTT. Translating it yields CASSFAATDTQYF.

CDR3 in DNA: TGTGCCAGCCAGGCCGGGGGTGGAAACACCATATATTTT. Translating it yields CASQAGGGNTIYF. This rearrangement joins TRBV25-1 to TRBJ1-3, with a possible D match to TRBD1 (5 bases). The V and J ends lost 8 bases and 3 bases respectively, with 11 bases between them. CDR3 length: 13 amino acids. CDR1 and CDR2 (germline): MGHDK, SYGVNS.